This T cell receptor (beta chain) was retrieved from a study of blood T cell repertoires in COVID-19. Study-level background: Collection of acute and convalescent COVID-19 samples took place in the United States, Italy and Spain.

The CDR3 loop spans 15 amino acids. Germline V gene sequence: CDR1 SGHTA, CDR2 FQGNSA. Trimming cost V 2 bases and J 3 bases, with 11 bases left between them. How the authors handled the data: By means of reference gene primer amplification, nucleated cell counts were estimated. The repertoire was sequenced with immunoSEQ multiplex PCR; TCRdb's copy has only in-frame clones and lacks some. V, J and clone size derive from that table, while D and trimming were established from the DNA sequence. The top ten clones hold about 2.8% of a sample with 160,000 or so clones, more than 80% of them seen once. The chain uses TRBV7-2 and TRBJ2-1, with D possibly TRBD2 on 6 matching bases. The sequence came from a man in his 60s with acute or convalescent COVID-19. Specimen: peripheral blood. The CDR3 loop is CASSLRLVSYNEQFF. CDR3 nucleotide sequence: TGTGCCAGCAGCTTAAGACTAGTGAGCTACAATGAGCAGTTCTTC.